This TCR beta chain was recorded in a study of T cell responses to AZD1222 COVID-19 vaccine. CDR3 size: 16 residues. Germline CDR1 reads MDHEN; CDR2 reads SYDVKM. Trimming left V 3 bases short and J 2 bases short, with 13 bases between. General observations from the study: Recipients of AZD1222 seropositive at baseline numbered only 5 or 6. Nearly half of the spike-specific TCRs reportedly recognize variant regions that carry no mutations. White British people made up most donors, females outnumbered males, and clonal diversity was possibly underestimated.

Generated by immunoSEQ multiplex PCR, the TCRdb table keeps only in-frame clones and is missing some. This sample has 110,000 to 150,000 clones; roughly 88% occur once, and the top ten carry around 8%. Regarding this clone: Its antigen is currently unknown.

The chain links TRBV28 to TRBJ2-2, with TRBD2 as a possible D gene (6 bases). The source of this sequence is an adult in good health. The specimen comprised peripheral blood, sampled on day 0 of AZD1222 vaccination. For the CDR3, the DNA is TGTGCCAGCAGTTTGCCCGGGGGTGTAAACACCGGGGAGCTGTTTTTT. Translated, it gives CASSLPGGVNTGELFF.